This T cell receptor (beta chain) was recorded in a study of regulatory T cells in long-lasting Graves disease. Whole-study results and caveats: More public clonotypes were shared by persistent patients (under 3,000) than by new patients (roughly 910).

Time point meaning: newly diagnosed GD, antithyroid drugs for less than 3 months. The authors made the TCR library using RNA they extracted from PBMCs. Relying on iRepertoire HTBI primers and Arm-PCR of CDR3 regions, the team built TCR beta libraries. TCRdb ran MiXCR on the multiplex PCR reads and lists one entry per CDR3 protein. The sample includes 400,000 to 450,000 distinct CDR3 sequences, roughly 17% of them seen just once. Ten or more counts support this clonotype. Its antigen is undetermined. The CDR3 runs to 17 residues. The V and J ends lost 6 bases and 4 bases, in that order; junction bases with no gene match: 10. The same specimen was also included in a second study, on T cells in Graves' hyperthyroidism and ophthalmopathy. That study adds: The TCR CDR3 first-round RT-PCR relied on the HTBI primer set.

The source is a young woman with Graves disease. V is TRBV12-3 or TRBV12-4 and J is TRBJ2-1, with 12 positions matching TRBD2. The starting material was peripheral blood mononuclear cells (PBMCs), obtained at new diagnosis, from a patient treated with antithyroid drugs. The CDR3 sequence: CASRGLGGLAGYNEQFF. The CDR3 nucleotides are TGTGCCAGCAGGGGGTTGGGCGGACTAGCGGGATACAATGAGCAGTTCTTC.